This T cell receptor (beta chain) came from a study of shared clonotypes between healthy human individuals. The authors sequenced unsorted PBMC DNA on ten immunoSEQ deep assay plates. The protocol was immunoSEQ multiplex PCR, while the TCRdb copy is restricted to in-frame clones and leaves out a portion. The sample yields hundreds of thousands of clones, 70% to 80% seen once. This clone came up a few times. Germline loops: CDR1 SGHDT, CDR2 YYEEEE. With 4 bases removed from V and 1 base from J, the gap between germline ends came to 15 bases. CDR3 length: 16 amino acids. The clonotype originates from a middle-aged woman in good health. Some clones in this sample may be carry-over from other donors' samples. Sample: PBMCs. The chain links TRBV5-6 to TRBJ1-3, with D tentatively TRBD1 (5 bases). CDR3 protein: CASSLGTGVSGNTIYF. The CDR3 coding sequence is TGTGCCAGCAGCCTAGGAACAGGAGTATCTGGAAACACCATATATTTT.